This is a list of T cell receptor beta chains from one sample in a study of shared clonotypes between healthy human individuals. Libraries were prepared by immunoSEQ multiplex PCR; TCRdb keeps only in-frame clonotypes and omits some of them. The table records approximately 1,500,000 clones, 98% of them present only once. Sequencing used naive CD4+ T cells sorted from blood. The receptors shown here come from a man aged 25-45 years in good health. CDR3s include the opening cysteine and the closing phenylalanine or tryptophan. The order of the fields is V gene, D gene, CDR3 length, clone size, J gene, CDR3 DNA, CDR3 protein. The D gene is left open where the match is weak. Size is omitted from some rows. Given values are once, few, many or a class for expanded clones.

v_gene: TRBV7-8
d_gene: TRBD1
len: 14
abundance: .
j_gene: TRBJ2-5
CDR3nt: TGTGCCAGCAGCTACACAGGGGGCATCGAGACCCAGTACTTC
CDR3aa: CASSYTGGIETQYF

v_gene: TRBV15
d_gene: TRBD2
len: 16
abundance: .
j_gene: TRBJ2-1
CDR3nt: TGTGCCACCAGGATTCTGGGACTAGCGGGGAACAATGAGCAGTTCTTC
CDR3aa: CATRILGLAGNNEQFF

v_gene: TRBV5-1
d_gene: TRBD2
len: 14
abundance: .
j_gene: TRBJ2-7
CDR3nt: TGCGCCAGCAGACCAAGCGGGAGGAAAAACGAGCAGTACTTC
CDR3aa: CASRPSGRKNEQYF

v_gene: TRBV10-3
d_gene: TRBD2
len: 16
abundance: .
j_gene: TRBJ2-1
CDR3nt: TGTGCCATCAGTCTTAGCGGGAGTGGGACCTACAATGAGCAGTTCTTC
CDR3aa: CAISLSGSGTYNEQFF

v_gene: TRBV29-1
d_gene: .
len: 14
abundance: .
j_gene: TRBJ2-7
CDR3nt: TGCAGCGTTGTCCCGGCAGGGCTAACCTACGAGCAGTACTTC
CDR3aa: CSVVPAGLTYEQYF

v_gene: TRBV5-1
d_gene: .
len: 13
abundance: .
j_gene: TRBJ1-2
CDR3nt: TGCGCCAGCAGCGTGGCGCGGGGAGATGGCTACACCTTC
CDR3aa: CASSVARGDGYTF

v_gene: TRBV21-1
d_gene: .
len: 10
abundance: once
j_gene: TRBJ1-1
CDR3nt: TGTGCCAGGCATAGCACTGAAGCTTTCTTT
CDR3aa: CARHSTEAFF

v_gene: TRBV19
d_gene: TRBD2
len: 13
abundance: .
j_gene: TRBJ2-5
CDR3nt: TGTGCCAGTAGGGCAGGGACTAAAGAGACCCAGTACTTC
CDR3aa: CASRAGTKETQYF

v_gene: TRBV10-3
d_gene: TRBD1
len: 13
abundance: .
j_gene: TRBJ1-4
CDR3nt: TGTGCCACCCGAGGGACAGCTAATGAAAAACTGTTTTTT
CDR3aa: CATRGTANEKLFF

v_gene: TRBV5-1
d_gene: .
len: 13
abundance: .
j_gene: TRBJ1-3
CDR3nt: TGCGCCAGCAGCGGGAGTCCTGGAAACACCATATATTTT
CDR3aa: CASSGSPGNTIYF

v_gene: TRBV6-1
d_gene: TRBD1
len: 15
abundance: .
j_gene: TRBJ2-6
CDR3nt: TGTGCCAGCAGTGGGACAGGGGCAGGGGCCAACGTCCTGACTTTC
CDR3aa: CASSGTGAGANVLTF

v_gene: TRBV28
d_gene: .
len: 13
abundance: .
j_gene: TRBJ1-5
CDR3nt: TGTGCCAGCAGCTCGGGACGGGATCAGCCCCAGCATTTT
CDR3aa: CASSSGRDQPQHF

v_gene: TRBV7-2
d_gene: .
len: 12
abundance: .
j_gene: TRBJ1-1
CDR3nt: TGTGCCAGCAGCTTAAATACAGGGTCAGCTTTCTTT
CDR3aa: CASSLNTGSAFF

v_gene: TRBV10-2
d_gene: .
len: 12
abundance: .
j_gene: TRBJ2-1
CDR3nt: TGCGCCAGCAGTGAATCCGGCGGGAAGCAGTTCTTC
CDR3aa: CASSESGGKQFF

v_gene: TRBV5-1
d_gene: TRBD1
len: 14
abundance: .
j_gene: TRBJ1-1
CDR3nt: TGCGCCAGCAGTCAACAGGGGATGAACACTGAAGCTTTCTTT
CDR3aa: CASSQQGMNTEAFF

v_gene: TRBV28
d_gene: .
len: 18
abundance: .
j_gene: TRBJ1-5
CDR3nt: TGTGCCAGCAGTCTCGTTGTGCGGAGGCCTGGTAGCAATCAGCCCCAGCATTTT
CDR3aa: CASSLVVRRPGSNQPQHF

v_gene: TRBV7-2
d_gene: .
len: 13
abundance: .
j_gene: TRBJ2-7
CDR3nt: TGTGCCAGCAGCTTAGTGGCCCGCTACGAGCAGTACTTC
CDR3aa: CASSLVARYEQYF

v_gene: TRBV10-2
d_gene: .
len: 13
abundance: .
j_gene: TRBJ1-5
CDR3nt: TGCGCCAGCAGTGGAAGCGCTAATCAGCCCCAGCATTTT
CDR3aa: CASSGSANQPQHF

v_gene: TRBV10-2
d_gene: TRBD1
len: 17
abundance: once
j_gene: TRBJ1-1
CDR3nt: TGCGCCAGCAGACGCAGAGGACAGGGTGGGGGGGACACTGAAGCTTTCTTT
CDR3aa: CASRRRGQGGGDTEAFF

v_gene: TRBV11-2
d_gene: .
len: 13
abundance: .
j_gene: TRBJ2-2
CDR3nt: TGTGCCAGCAGCTACGGGTGGTCCGGGGAGCTGTTTTTT
CDR3aa: CASSYGWSGELFF

v_gene: TRBV10-1
d_gene: .
len: 13
abundance: .
j_gene: TRBJ2-7
CDR3nt: TGCGCCAGCAGTGACGCCCTGGTCGACGAGCAGTACTTC
CDR3aa: CASSDALVDEQYF

v_gene: TRBV18
d_gene: TRBD1
len: 16
abundance: .
j_gene: TRBJ2-4
CDR3nt: TGTGCCAGCTCACCACGGACAGGGGTAGCCAAAAACATTCAGTACTTC
CDR3aa: CASSPRTGVAKNIQYF

v_gene: TRBV6-5
d_gene: .
len: 12
abundance: few
j_gene: TRBJ2-7
CDR3nt: TGTGCCAGCAGTTACGACCGCTACGAGCAGTACTTC
CDR3aa: CASSYDRYEQYF

v_gene: TRBV19
d_gene: TRBD1
len: 14
abundance: .
j_gene: TRBJ1-5
CDR3nt: TGTGCCAGTAGCCGGGACAGAGAGGGGCAGCCCCAGCATTTT
CDR3aa: CASSRDREGQPQHF